In its sample, the clone carrying this T cell receptor (beta chain) was seen once. Its cognate antigen is unknown. The data belong to a study of PD-L1 blockade in urothelial cancer. Whole-study context: In terms of prior chemotherapy, patients had received 0 to 3 regimens. The study, taken as a whole, reports: Better progression-free and overall survival followed lower pretreatment blood clonality.

Each patient's cancer was a locally advanced or metastatic urothelial carcinoma. Assay: immunoSEQ multiplex PCR; the TCRdb copy retains only in-frame clones and omits some. The sample consists of more than 75,000 clones, 90% of them appearing once. The input for sequencing was PBMCs, taken around atezolizumab (anti-PD-L1) treatment. The clonotype comes from a man in his fifties or sixties with urothelial cancer.

The CDR3 sequence is CASSLIGGSGSTFEQFF. In nucleotides, the CDR3 is TGTGCCAGCAGCTTAATTGGGGGTAGCGGGAGCACTTTTGAGCAGTTCTTC. This sequence joins TRBV7-8 and TRBJ2-1, with 9 bases lining up with TRBD2. The V and J ends lost 2 bases and 9 bases, in that order; junction bases with no gene match: 14. Germline V gene data show CDR1 as SGHVS and CDR2 as FQNEAQ. The CDR3 contains 17 residues.